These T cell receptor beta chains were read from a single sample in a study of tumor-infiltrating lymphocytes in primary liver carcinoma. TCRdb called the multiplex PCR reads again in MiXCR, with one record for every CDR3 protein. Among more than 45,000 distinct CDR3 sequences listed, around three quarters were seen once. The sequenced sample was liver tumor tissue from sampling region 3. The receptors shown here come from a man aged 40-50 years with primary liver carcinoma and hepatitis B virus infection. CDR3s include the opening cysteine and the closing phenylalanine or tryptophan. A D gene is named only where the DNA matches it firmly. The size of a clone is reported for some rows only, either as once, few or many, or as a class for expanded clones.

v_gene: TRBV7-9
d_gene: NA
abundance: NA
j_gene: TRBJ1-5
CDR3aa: CAGSPPNQPQHF
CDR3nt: TGTGCCGGCAGCCCCCCCAATCAGCCCCAGCATTTT

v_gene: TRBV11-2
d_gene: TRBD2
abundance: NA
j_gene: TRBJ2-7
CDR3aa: CASNSFSREVYEQYF
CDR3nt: TGTGCCAGCAACTCTTTTTCGCGGGAGGTCTACGAGCAGTACTTC

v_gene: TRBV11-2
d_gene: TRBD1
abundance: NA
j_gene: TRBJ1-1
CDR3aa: CVSSSNRGPNTEALF
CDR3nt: TGTGTCAGCAGTTCCAACAGGGGCCCGAACACTGAAGCTCTCTTT

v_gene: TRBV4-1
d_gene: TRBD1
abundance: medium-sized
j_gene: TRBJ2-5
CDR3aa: CASSQRSGQGDQETQYF
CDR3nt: TGCGCCAGCAGCCAACGGAGCGGACAGGGGGACCAAGAGACCCAGTACTTC

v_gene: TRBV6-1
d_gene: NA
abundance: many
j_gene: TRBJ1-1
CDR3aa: CASSELSRGDEAFF
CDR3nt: TGTGCCAGCAGTGAATTGAGCAGGGGAGATGAAGCTTTCTTT

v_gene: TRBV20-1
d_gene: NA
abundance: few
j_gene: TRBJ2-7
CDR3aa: CSARASEVADSYEQYF
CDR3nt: TGCAGTGCTAGAGCGTCGGAGGTAGCGGACTCCTACGAGCAGTACTTC

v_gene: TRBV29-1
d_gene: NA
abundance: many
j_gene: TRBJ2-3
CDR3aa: CSVAGADTQYF
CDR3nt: TGCAGCGTTGCTGGGGCAGATACGCAGTATTTT

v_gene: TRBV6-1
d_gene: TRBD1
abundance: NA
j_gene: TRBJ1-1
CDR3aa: CASSAGQGGVTDAFF
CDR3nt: TGTGCCAGCAGTGCCGGACAGGGAGGGGTCACTGATGCTTTCTTT

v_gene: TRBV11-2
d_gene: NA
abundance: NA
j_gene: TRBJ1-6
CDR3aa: CASSSQCPYNSPLHF
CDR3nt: TGTGCCAGCAGCTCACAGTGCCCCTATAATTCACCCCTCCACTTT

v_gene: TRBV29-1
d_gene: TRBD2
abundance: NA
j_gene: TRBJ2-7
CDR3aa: CSVGLAGGYEQHF
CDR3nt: TGCAGCGTCGGTCTAGCGGGAGGTTACGAGCAGCACTTC

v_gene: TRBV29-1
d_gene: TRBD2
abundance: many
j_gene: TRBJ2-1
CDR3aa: CSVEGTSYNEQFF
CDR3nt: TGCAGCGTTGAAGGGACTAGCTACAATGAGCAGTTCTTC

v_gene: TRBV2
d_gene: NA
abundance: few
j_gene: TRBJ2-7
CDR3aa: CASSGGQPNYEQYF
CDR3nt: TGTGCCAGCAGTGGAGGCCAGCCGAACTACGAGCAGTACTTC

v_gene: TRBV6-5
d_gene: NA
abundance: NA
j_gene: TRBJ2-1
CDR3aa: CASSYSGAMKNAEQFF
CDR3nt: TGTGCCAGCAGTTACTCCGGAGCGATGAAGAACGCTGAGCAGTTCTTC

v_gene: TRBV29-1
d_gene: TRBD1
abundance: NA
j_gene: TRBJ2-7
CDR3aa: CCVPRAGGYEQYF
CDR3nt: TGCTGCGTTCCCAGGGCAGGGGGCTACGAGCAGTACTTC

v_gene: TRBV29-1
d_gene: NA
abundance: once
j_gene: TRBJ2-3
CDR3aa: CSSTWTNGTITDTQYF
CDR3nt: TGCAGCTCCACCTGGACTAACGGGACCATCACAGATACGCAGTATTTT

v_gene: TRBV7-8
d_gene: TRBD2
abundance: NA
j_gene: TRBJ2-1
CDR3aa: CADSSNAGGQSYNEQFF
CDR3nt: TGTGCCGACAGCTCAAATGCGGGGGGCCAGTCCTACAATGAGCAGTTCTTC

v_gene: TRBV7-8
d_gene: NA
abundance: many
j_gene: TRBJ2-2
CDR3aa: CASSPGLSPTTGELFF
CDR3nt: TGTGCCAGCAGCCCCGGACTATCTCCAACAACCGGGGAGCTGTTTTTT

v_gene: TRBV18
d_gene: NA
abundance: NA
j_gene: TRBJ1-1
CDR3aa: CASSPDALNTEAFF
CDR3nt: TGTGCCAGCTCACCGGACGCTCTTAACACTGAAGCTTTCTTT

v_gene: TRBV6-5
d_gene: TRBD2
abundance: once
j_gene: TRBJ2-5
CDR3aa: CASNQAGSWEIKYF
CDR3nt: TGTGCCAGCAATCAAGCGGGATCTTGGGAGATCAAGTACTTC

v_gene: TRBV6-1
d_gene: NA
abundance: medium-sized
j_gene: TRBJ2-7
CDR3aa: CASSYHTYEQYF
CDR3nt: TGTGCCAGCAGCTACCACACCTACGAGCAGTACTTC

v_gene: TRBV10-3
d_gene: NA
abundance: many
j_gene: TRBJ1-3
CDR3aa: CAISAPTEDTIYF
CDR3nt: TGTGCCATCAGCGCCCCGACCGAGGACACCATATATTTT

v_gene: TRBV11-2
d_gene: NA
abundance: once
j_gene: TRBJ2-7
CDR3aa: CSSNLARVRDIEQYF
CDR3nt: TGTTCCAGCAACTTAGCTCGGGTGAGGGATATCGAGCAGTACTTC

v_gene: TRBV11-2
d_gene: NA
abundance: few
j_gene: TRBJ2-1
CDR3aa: CASIRAYNEQFF
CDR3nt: TGTGCCAGCATACGGGCCTACAATGAGCAGTTCTTC

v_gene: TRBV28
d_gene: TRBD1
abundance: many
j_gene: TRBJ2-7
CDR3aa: CASSRDRDLEQYF
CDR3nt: TGTGCCAGCAGTCGGGACAGGGACCTTGAGCAGTACTTC

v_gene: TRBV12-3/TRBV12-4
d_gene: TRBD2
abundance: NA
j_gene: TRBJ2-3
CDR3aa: CASSKLAGGEDAQYF
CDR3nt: TGTGCCAGCAGTAAACTAGCGGGAGGAGAAGATGCACAGTATTTT

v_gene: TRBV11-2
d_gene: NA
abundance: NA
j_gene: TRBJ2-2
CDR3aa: CASLPPAVYTRELFF
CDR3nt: TGTGCCAGTCTCCCACCGGCAGTGTACACCAGGGAGCTGTTTTTT

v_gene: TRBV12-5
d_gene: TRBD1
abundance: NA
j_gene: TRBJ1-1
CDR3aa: CASGLRQGEVFF
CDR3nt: TGTGCTAGTGGTTTGAGACAGGGTGAAGTTTTCTTT

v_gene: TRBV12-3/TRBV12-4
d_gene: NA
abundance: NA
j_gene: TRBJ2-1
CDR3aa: CVSTTGQRYNEQFF
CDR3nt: TGTGTCAGTACTACAGGTCAGAGGTACAATGAGCAGTTCTTC

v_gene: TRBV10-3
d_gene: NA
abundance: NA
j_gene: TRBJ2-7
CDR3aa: CAIIRTESYERYF
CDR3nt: TGTGCCATCATAAGGACAGAATCTTACGAGCGGTACTTC

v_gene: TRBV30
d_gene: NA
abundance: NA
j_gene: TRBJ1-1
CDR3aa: CAWIPGAGEAFF
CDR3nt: TGCGCCTGGATTCCAGGGGCCGGTGAAGCTTTCTTT

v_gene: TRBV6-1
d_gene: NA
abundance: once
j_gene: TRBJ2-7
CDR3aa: CANSGGQAGPSYEQYF
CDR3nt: TGTGCCAACAGCGGAGGCCAGGCAGGCCCCTCCTACGAGCAGTACTTC